This TCR beta chain was observed in a study of identical twins. Study findings and constraints: The conclusions drew on cross-sectional statistical analysis instead of tracking the same donors. Abundant cord blood beta clonotypes carried fewer insertions; memory repertoires showed none.

From the 5' RACE reads, TCRdb called clonotypes with MiXCR, one entry per CDR3 protein. This table holds 450,000 to 500,000 distinct CDR3 sequences, 13% to 15% found once. This clonotype was seen a handful of times. Antigen specificity is unknown. The CDR3 loop spans 14 amino acids. Looked up from germline, CDR1 is MNHNS and CDR2 is SASEGT. Trimming cost V 6 bases and J 2 bases; bases outside gene matches: 5. These data also formed part of another study, on yellow fever vaccine responses in identical twins.

Sequencing was done on a sample of CD4+ T cells sorted from blood. The sequence came from a woman aged 18-35 years in good health. J is TRBJ2-7 and V is TRBV6-1; 9 bases fit TRBD1. The CDR3 here is CASRLGQGAYEQYF. As DNA, the CDR3 is TGTGCCAGCAGGCTGGGACAGGGAGCCTACGAGCAGTACTTC.